This T cell receptor (beta chain) comes out of a study of Ad26.COV2.S vaccination and SARS-CoV-2 variants. The method was immunoSEQ multiplex PCR; TCRdb's version includes in-frame clones alone and lacks a portion of them. The sample shows about 350,000 clones, around 89% of them seen only once. The sample's treatment: 15 to 20 received Ad26.COV2.S at low or high dose, single or two shots; five or six received placebo; per-sample allocation not given. Specimens were obtained on day 63 following the first vaccine or placebo injection. This clone was detected only once. Germline trimming cut 6 bases from V and 2 bases from J; bases unmatched to any gene: 4. The germline V gene has CDR1 SGHRS and CDR2 YFSETQ. This CDR3 spans 15 amino acids.

This TCR was recovered from a person between 18 and 65 years old who received the Ad26.COV2.S COVID-19 vaccine or a placebo. Source: peripheral blood, taken in a trial of Ad26.COV2.S vaccine versus placebo. The gene calls are TRBV5-1 and TRBJ2-6, with 8 positions matching TRBD2. CDR3 protein: CASTAGVTGANVLTF. CDR3 coding DNA: TGCGCCAGCACAGCGGGAGTTACTGGGGCCAACGTCCTGACTTTC. Variable domain in full (rest from reference TRBV5-1 and TRBJ2-6): KAGVTQTPRYLIKTRGQQVTLSCSPISGHRSVSWYQQTPGQGLQFLFEYFSETQRNKGNFPGRFSGRQFSNSRSEMNVSTLELGDSALYLCASTAGVTGANVLTFGAGSRLTVL.